The 18 T cell receptor beta chains below come from one sample, sequenced in a study of blood T cells in healthy people across ages. Using a J-beta primer mix together with a sample-barcoded 5' primer, a second PCR was run for 7 to 11 cycles. One entry per CDR3 protein results from TCRdb running MiXCR on the 5' RACE reads. This sample carries 1.5 million to 2 million distinct CDR3 sequences, around 48% of them seen once, and the ten largest clones take around 2.1%. Sequenced input: blood. Receptor source: a woman in her thirties or forties in good health.

This clonotype appeared a few times. The chain recombines TRBV12-3 or TRBV12-4 with TRBJ2-6; D remains ambiguous. The CDR3 has 14 residues. Deletions cut 6 bases from V and 1 base from J, with 7 bases between. The CDR3 region is CASRVHSGANVLTF. Written as DNA, the CDR3 is TGTGCCAGCAGGGTTCATTCTGGGGCCAACGTCCTGACTTTC.

The V and J genes are TRBV7-9 and TRBJ1-5; 12 bases are shared with TRBD1. Trimming cost V 1 base and J 6 bases; bases outside gene matches: 7. The CDR3 extends over 17 amino acids. CDR1 is SEHNR, CDR2 FQNEAQ, per germline (reference sequence). This chain's CDR3 is CASSLVSGTGGFQPQHF. The CDR3 DNA reads as TGTGCCAGCAGCTTAGTCTCCGGGACAGGGGGCTTTCAGCCCCAGCATTTT.

The table lists this clonotype with a few counts. The chain combines TRBV5-1 with TRBJ1-2; D is unresolved. The CDR3 spans 13 residues. V shed 0 bases and J shed 9 bases, with 12 bases lying between them. Germline V gene sequence: CDR1 SGHRS, CDR2 YFSETQ. The CDR3 here is CASSLESTSSYTF. CDR3 in DNA: TGCGCCAGCAGCTTGGAATCGACTTCTAGCTACACCTTC.

This clonotype appeared a few times. V is TRBV11-1 and J is TRBJ2-3; 8 nucleotides line up with TRBD2. The V gene's germline CDR1 is SGHAT and CDR2 FQDESV (reference sequence). Germline trimming cut 2 bases from V and 2 bases from J; bases unmatched to any gene: 6. CDR3 size: 16 residues. CDR3: CASSLQRGPYTDTQYF. The CDR3 DNA is TGTGCCAGCAGCTTACAGCGGGGGCCGTACACAGATACGCAGTATTTT.

The chain uses TRBV5-6 and TRBJ2-5, with TRBD1 as a possible D gene (6 bases). The V gene lost 5 bases and the J gene lost 11 bases, with 22 bases spanning the gap. Germline values: CDR1 SGHDT, CDR2 YYEEEE. This CDR3 region has 14 residues. The CDR3 is CASRSGTLLGEQYF. The CDR3 DNA sequence: TGTGCCAGCAGATCCGGGACACTTCTCGGAGAGCAGTACTTC.

This clonotype was counted a few times. The chain joins TRBV6-1 to TRBJ2-1; either TRBD1 or TRBD2 may supply D (6 bases each). Germline values: CDR1 MNHNS, CDR2 SASEGT. Deletions cut 8 bases from V and 4 bases from J, with 12 bases between. This CDR3 has 13 residues. The CDR3 coding sequence is TGTGCCAGCCGGGGGCGGGGATACAATGAGCAGTTCTTC. Translation gives CASRGRGYNEQFF.

CDR3 in amino acids: CAYGTGAGGRYGYTF. The CDR3 bases are TGTGCCTACGGAACGGGGGCAGGCGGACGCTATGGCTACACCTTC. V and J are TRBV28 and TRBJ1-2; possibly TRBD1 for D (6 bases). Germline CDR1 reads MDHEN; CDR2 reads SYDVKM. The CDR3 contains 15 residues. The V gene lost 11 bases and the J gene lost 4 bases, with 23 bases spanning the gap.

A few counts support this clonotype. The chain employs TRBV9 and TRBJ2-5; D call uncertain. Trimming left V 0 bases short and J 7 bases short, with 10 bases between. The CDR3 has 13 amino acids. Germline V CDR1 and CDR2: SGDLS, YYNGEE. The CDR3 DNA follows: TGTGCCAGCAGCGTAGGGAATTGGGGGACCCAGTACTTC. Translating it yields CASSVGNWGTQYF.

V is TRBV3-1 and J is TRBJ2-5, with TRBD2 matching over 11 bases. The CDR3 sequence is 15 residues long. With V trimmed by 7 bases and J by 5 bases, 9 bases remained unmatched. The germline gives CDR1 LGHDT, CDR2 YNNKEL (reference sequence). Here the CDR3 DNA reads TGTGCCAGCACACTAGCGGGGGCTTCTGGGGAGACCCAGTACTTC. Residues: CASTLAGASGETQYF.

The chain links TRBV28 to TRBJ2-1; 10 nucleotides line up with TRBD1. The CDR3 length is 15 residues. Germline values: CDR1 MDHEN, CDR2 SYDVKM. With 4 bases clipped from V and 5 bases from J, the junction kept 5 bases outside the gene matches. CDR3 coding DNA: TGTGCCAGCAGTTGGACCGGGACAGGGGACAATGAGCAGTTCTTC. Translation gives CASSWTGTGDNEQFF.

This chain connects TRBV12-3 or TRBV12-4 to TRBJ2-3; 8 nucleotides match TRBD2. After removal of 4 bases from V and 2 bases from J, the junction contained 5 bases not matched to a gene. The length of the CDR3 is 15 residues. This CDR3 is CASSSYGGATDTQYF. CDR3 nucleotide sequence: TGTGCCAGCAGTTCCTACGGGGGGGCCACAGATACGCAGTATTTT.

CDR3 amino acids: CASRPTEGVGSPLHF. The CDR3 DNA sequence: TGTGCCAGCAGACCCACGGAGGGAGTAGGGTCACCCCTCCACTTT. This chain links TRBV12-3 or TRBV12-4 with TRBJ1-6; no definite D call. There are 15 residues in the CDR3. V lost 6 bases to trimming and J lost 10 bases, with 19 bases between them.

The genes are TRBV7-2 and TRBJ2-5, with 10 bases aligning to TRBD2. The CDR3 length is 14 residues. V shed 10 bases and J 5 bases; nucleotides not matched to a gene: 10. Germline CDR1 reads SGHTA; CDR2 reads FQGNSA. CDR3 sequence: CATQQRGGRETQYF. For the CDR3, the DNA is TGTGCCACCCAGCAGCGGGGGGGTAGGGAGACCCAGTACTTC. The complete variable domain, with remaining parts taken from reference TRBV7-2 and TRBJ2-5, reads GAGVSQSPSNKVTEKGKDVELRCDPISGHTALYWYRQSLGQGLEFLIYFQGNSAPDKSGLPSDRFSAERTGGSVSTLTIQRTQQEDSAVYLCATQQRGGRETQYFGPGTRLLVL.

This clonotype was seen a handful of times. CDR3 sequence reads: CASNGQSSYEQYF. The CDR3 DNA sequence: TGTGCCAGCAACGGACAGAGCTCCTACGAGCAGTACTTC. The chain carries TRBV6-2 or TRBV6-3 and TRBJ2-7, with a tentative D call TRBD1 (6 bases). Trimming left V 7 bases short and J 0 bases short, with 10 bases between. Germline CDR1 MNHEY, CDR2 SVGEGT. CDR3 length: 13 amino acids.

The rearrangement joins TRBV7-3 to TRBJ2-3; no definite D call. Germline CDR1 SGHTA, CDR2 FQGTGA. The CDR3 loop spans 16 amino acids. With 5 bases removed from V and 2 bases from J, the gap between germline ends came to 17 bases. CDR3 residues: CASSLQKRLYTDTQYF. The CDR3 nucleotides read TGTGCCAGCAGCCTCCAGAAGAGACTTTACACAGATACGCAGTATTTT. The full variable domain, completed using reference TRBV7-3 and TRBJ2-3, is GAGVSQTPSNKVTEKGKYVELRCDPISGHTALYWYRQSLGQGPEFLIYFQGTGAADDSGLPNDRFFAVRPEGSVSTLKIQRTERGDSAVYLCASSLQKRLYTDTQYFGPGTRLTVL.

The genes are TRBV7-9 and TRBJ2-4; 9 bases are a match to TRBD1. CDR3 length equals 16 residues. The germline V gene has CDR1 SEHNR and CDR2 FQNEAQ (reference sequence). After removal of 5 bases from V and 0 bases from J, the junction contained 5 bases not matched to a gene. CDR3 sequence: CASSLNRGRAKNIQYF. In nucleotides, the CDR3 is TGTGCCAGCAGCCTCAACAGGGGGCGAGCCAAAAACATTCAGTACTTC. The entire variable domain, with the rest obtained from reference TRBV7-9 and TRBJ2-4, is as follows: DTGVSQNPRHKITKRGQNVTFRCDPISEHNRLYWYRQTLGQGPEFLTYFQNEAQLEKSRLLSDRFSAERPKGSFSTLEIQRTEQGDSAMYLCASSLNRGRAKNIQYFGAGTRLSVL.

CDR3 region: CASGTQTGELFF. The CDR3 nucleotides read TGTGCCAGCGGGACTCAAACCGGGGAGCTGTTTTTT. The V and J genes are TRBV25-1 and TRBJ2-2; possible D gene TRBD2, 6 bases. Looked up from germline, CDR1 is MGHDK and CDR2 is SYGVNS. There are 12 residues in the CDR3. Trimming removed 8 bases at V and 5 bases at J, with 9 bases between.

This clonotype has a handful of counts. The chain employs TRBV7-2 and TRBJ1-5; D perhaps matches TRBD1 (5 bases). The CDR3 totals 14 residues. Trimming shortened V by 1 base and J by 5 bases, and 9 bases separated the two germline ends. Per the germline V gene, CDR1 is SGHTA and CDR2 is FQGNSA. The CDR3 reads CASSLEEGDQPQHF. The CDR3 DNA is TGTGCCAGCAGCTTAGAGGAAGGGGATCAGCCCCAGCATTTT.